The 27 T cell receptor beta chains below come from one sample, sequenced in a study of shared clonotypes between healthy human individuals. TCRdb keeps only in-frame clones here, not all; method: immunoSEQ multiplex PCR. The sample has over 800,000 clones, 92% seen once. The naive CD8 fraction comprised CD45RO-negative cells positively selected for CCR7 and excluded terminally differentiated effector memory CD45RA+ cells. Sequencing was carried out using naive CD8+ T cells sorted from blood. These receptors all come from a young man in good health.

There are a few counts of this clone. The chain joins TRBV5-1 to TRBJ2-2; D uncertain. Looked up from germline, CDR1 is SGHRS and CDR2 is YFSETQ. Trimming shortened V by 4 bases and J by 3 bases, and 10 bases separated the two germline ends. This CDR3 contains 14 residues. The CDR3 is CASSLRTDTGELFF. The CDR3 nucleotides are TGCGCCAGCAGCCTCCGCACTGACACCGGGGAGCTGTTTTTT.

The rearrangement uses TRBV2 and TRBJ2-5; D is perhaps TRBD1 or TRBD2 (5 bases each). Trimming stripped 2 bases from V and 1 base from J, with 8 bases between. The germline V gene has CDR1 SNHLY and CDR2 FYNNEI. The CDR3 runs 14 residues. The CDR3 sequence is CASSERDRQETQYF. CDR3 bases: TGTGCCAGCAGTGAAAGGGACCGCCAAGAGACCCAGTACTTC.

This clone came up many times. The chain links TRBV7-9 to TRBJ2-1; D gene unclear. With 1 base removed from V and 12 bases from J, the gap between germline ends came to 4 bases. The CDR3 has 10 amino acids. Germline CDR1 is SEHNR and CDR2 is FQNEAQ (reference sequence). CDR3: CASSLGGQFF. The DNA of the CDR3 is TGTGCCAGCAGCTTAGGCGGGCAGTTCTTC.

V gene TRBV11-2 combines with J gene TRBJ2-1, with D perhaps matching TRBD1 (5 bases). This CDR3 spans 15 amino acids. Trimming shortened V by 3 bases and J by 0 bases, and 9 bases separated the two germline ends. Per germline, CDR1 SGHAT and CDR2 FQNNGV. The CDR3 nucleotides read TGTGCCAGCAGCTTCAGGGATAGCTCCTACAATGAGCAGTTCTTC. Its protein is CASSFRDSSYNEQFF.

This clone occurred a few times. For the CDR3, the DNA is TGTGCCAGCAGCTACGACAGGGGGGACTACGAGCAGTACTTC. It codes for CASSYDRGDYEQYF. V gene TRBV7-6 combines with J gene TRBJ2-7; 9 bases are a match to TRBD1. CDR3 length: 14 amino acids. The germline V gene has CDR1 SGHVS and CDR2 FNYEAQ. Germline trimming cut 4 bases from V and 3 bases from J; bases unmatched to any gene: 4.

The chain has TRBV27 and TRBJ2-7; 8 nucleotides match TRBD2. Germline values: CDR1 MNHEY, CDR2 SMNVEV (reference sequence). J gave up 3 bases and V 4 bases, and 5 bases lay outside the gene matches. There are 14 residues in the CDR3. The CDR3 reads CASSSLAAYYEQYF. DNA of the CDR3: TGTGCCAGCAGTTCACTAGCGGCGTACTACGAGCAGTACTTC.

The chain carries TRBV23-1 and TRBJ2-1, with D uncertain. TRBV23-1 is classed as an ORF, of uncertain function. Trimming removed 0 bases at V and 4 bases at J, with 19 bases between. CDR3 length: 18 amino acids. CDR3: CASSQSFRARPQYNEQFF. The CDR3 DNA reads as TGCGCCAGCAGTCAATCTTTCCGGGCCCGGCCCCAATACAATGAGCAGTTCTTC.

This chain links TRBV27 with TRBJ1-5; 7 nucleotides line up with TRBD1. J lost 6 bases, V lost 4 bases, and 6 bases had no gene match. Germline CDR1 reads MNHEY; CDR2 reads SMNVEV (reference sequence). CDR3 size: 14 residues. The CDR3 sequence: CASSSTGRFQPQHF. The CDR3 bases are TGTGCCAGCAGTTCGACAGGGAGGTTTCAGCCCCAGCATTTT.

The CDR3 nucleotides read TGTGCCAGCAGTTTATCCGCACGCCACGAGCAGTACTTC. It codes for CASSLSARHEQYF. V is TRBV27 and J is TRBJ2-7; D remains unclear. The ends were cut back, 0 bases at V and 5 bases at J, with 8 bases in the middle. The CDR3 runs to 13 residues. Germline V gene lookup returns CDR1 MNHEY and CDR2 SMNVEV (reference sequence).

The CDR3 sequence: CSVVSLDSYEQYF. The CDR3 nucleotides are TGCAGCGTTGTCTCGTTAGACTCCTACGAGCAGTACTTC. The chain combines TRBV29-1 with TRBJ2-7; D is unresolved. The germline V gene has CDR1 SQVTM and CDR2 ANQGSEA. Trimming shortened V by 4 bases and J by 0 bases, and 10 bases separated the two germline ends. The CDR3 is 13 residues long.

This clone was detected only once. This chain uses TRBV2 with TRBJ2-3; D is uncertain. The germline V gene encodes CDR1 SNHLY and CDR2 FYNNEI. V dropped 4 bases and J dropped 1 base, with 18 bases sitting between them. The CDR3 has 17 residues. This CDR3 is CASSALTERLGTDTQYF. CDR3 nucleotide sequence: TGTGCCAGCAGTGCCCTGACTGAACGCCTCGGCACAGATACGCAGTATTTT.

The rearrangement joins TRBV28 to TRBJ2-1; D is possibly TRBD1 (6 bases). The CDR3 is 12 residues long. The V end was cut by 6 bases, the J end by 10 bases, with 13 bases between. The germline V gene has CDR1 MDHEN and CDR2 SYDVKM. Here the CDR3 reads CASSPPGTEQFF. The CDR3 nucleotides read TGTGCCAGCAGCCCTCCCGGGACAGAGCAGTTCTTC.

The J gene is TRBJ2-7, the V gene TRBV18, with 10 bases fitting TRBD2. The V and J ends lost 3 bases and 0 bases, in that order; junction bases with no gene match: 5. Germline V gene data show CDR1 as KGHSH and CDR2 as LQKENI. CDR3 length equals 16 residues. The CDR3 region has the DNA TGTGCCAGCTCACCCCCTAGCGGGAGCCTCTCCTACGAGCAGTACTTC. This translates into CASSPPSGSLSYEQYF.

J is TRBJ2-2 and V is TRBV29-1; D assignment may be TRBD1 or TRBD2 (5 bases each). The CDR3 length is 14 residues. Germline CDR1 SQVTM, CDR2 ANQGSEA. The CDR3, as DNA: TGCAGTGTGGATGGGGGAAGTATGACCGGGGAGCTGTTTTTT. Protein sequence: CSVDGGSMTGELFF.

This sequence joins TRBV15 and TRBJ1-1; D uncertain. The CDR3 consists of 12 residues. Germline CDR1 LNHNV, CDR2 YYDKDF (reference sequence). Between the trimmed V and J ends, which lost 5 bases and 2 bases, there was a span of 6 bases. The CDR3 here is CATSPDNTEAFF. The DNA of the CDR3 is TGTGCCACCAGCCCCGATAACACTGAAGCTTTCTTT.

The chain couples TRBV27 to TRBJ2-3, with 8 bases lining up with TRBD1. Germline CDR1 is MNHEY and CDR2 is SMNVEV (reference sequence). With V trimmed by 2 bases and J by 2 bases, 6 bases remained unmatched. The CDR3 loop spans 16 amino acids. As DNA, the CDR3 is TGTGCCAGCAGTTTAACAAACAGGGGGACCACAGATACGCAGTATTTT. Residues: CASSLTNRGTTDTQYF.

CDR3 DNA: TGTGCCAGTAGTATGGGAGAAATTTTTGGGAGGGAGACCCAGTACTTC. Translation gives CASSMGEIFGRETQYF. The J gene is TRBJ2-5, the V gene TRBV19; perhaps TRBD2 as D (6 bases). Trimming shortened V by 3 bases and J by 5 bases, and 19 bases separated the two germline ends. The CDR3 is 16 residues long. CDR1 and CDR2 from the germline V gene are LNHDA and SQIVND (reference sequence).

This chain uses TRBV6-1 with TRBJ2-3, with 7 bases identical to TRBD1. CDR1 is MNHNS and CDR2 is SASEGT in the germline V gene. J gave up 6 bases and V 3 bases, and 12 bases lay outside the gene matches. This CDR3 has 16 residues. This CDR3 is CASSDSGQLGWDTQYF. The DNA for the CDR3 is TGTGCCAGCAGTGATTCGGGACAGCTGGGGTGGGATACGCAGTATTTT.

V and J are TRBV4-1 and TRBJ2-2; TRBD2 matches at 8 bases. V lost 3 bases to trimming and J lost 4 bases; unmatched junction nucleotides: 7. The CDR3 runs to 16 residues. Germline V gives CDR1 MGHRA, CDR2 YSYEKL. CDR3: CASSQRGAPGTGELFF. In DNA form, the CDR3 reads TGCGCCAGCAGCCAGCGGGGGGCGCCGGGCACCGGGGAGCTGTTTTTT.

The chain has TRBV7-9 and TRBJ2-2; D is possibly TRBD2 (6 bases). This CDR3 is 13 amino acids long. Germline V CDR1 and CDR2: SEHNR, FQNEAQ (reference sequence). Trimming shortened V by 6 bases and J by 4 bases, and 9 bases separated the two germline ends. The CDR3 region is CASRGGSTGELFF. The CDR3 region has the DNA TGTGCCAGCAGGGGAGGCAGCACCGGGGAGCTGTTTTTT.

The V call is TRBV4-3, the J call TRBJ2-7; D possibly corresponds to TRBD2 (6 bases). The V gene lost 1 base and the J gene lost 3 bases, with 13 bases spanning the gap. Per germline, CDR1 LGHNA and CDR2 YSLEER. This CDR3 has 15 residues. The CDR3 DNA is TGCGCCAGCAGCCAAGTCCCGCGGGGCCGCTACGAGCAGTACTTC. This codes for CASSQVPRGRYEQYF.

This clone came up many times. The same CDR3 can be traced to other DNA sequences in this sample. The rearrangement links TRBV4-1 to TRBJ2-7; TRBD1 aligns across 10 bases. V trimming: 3 bases; J trimming: 1 base; junction bases outside the gene matches: 3. The germline V gene encodes CDR1 MGHRA and CDR2 YSYEKL. CDR3 size: 15 residues. The CDR3 loop is CASSQDRGSSYEQYF. Written as DNA, the CDR3 is TGCGCCAGCAGCCAGGACAGGGGGTCTTCCTACGAGCAGTACTTC.

CDR3 in amino acids: CASSQDERTGVLLEQYF. CDR3 nucleotides: TGCGCCAGCAGCCAAGACGAGAGAACAGGAGTTCTGCTCGAGCAGTACTTC. The V call is TRBV4-3, the J call TRBJ2-7, with D tentatively TRBD1 (5 bases). The germline CDR1 and CDR2 sequences are LGHNA and YSLEER. The CDR3 is 17 residues long. Trimming pared 0 bases from V and 6 bases from J, leaving 21 bases between.

The chain joins TRBV27 to TRBJ2-5; 11 bases line up with TRBD1. The CDR3 consists of 14 residues. The germline V gene encodes CDR1 MNHEY and CDR2 SMNVEV (reference sequence). V was clipped by 5 bases and J by 5 bases; unmatched bases: 4. CDR3 sequence reads: CASSVGTGGETQYF. CDR3 coding DNA: TGTGCCAGCAGTGTAGGGACAGGGGGGGAGACCCAGTACTTC.

This clone appeared once. The chain combines TRBV4-1 with TRBJ2-5, with TRBD1 identical over 12 bases. The CDR3 consists of 15 residues. After removal of 4 bases from V and 13 bases from J, the junction contained 13 bases not matched to a gene. The germline V gene encodes CDR1 MGHRA and CDR2 YSYEKL. The CDR3 protein is CASSLTGTGGFVGYF. In nucleotides, the CDR3 is TGCGCCAGCAGCCTTACCGGGACAGGGGGCTTCGTGGGGTACTTC.

This chain connects TRBV27 to TRBJ2-1; 7 bases are shared with TRBD2. The CDR3 is made up of 13 amino acids. CDR1 and CDR2 (germline): MNHEY, SMNVEV (reference sequence). V lost 0 bases to trimming and J lost 10 bases; unmatched junction nucleotides: 3. Here the CDR3 DNA reads TGTGCCAGCAGTTTATCGCTAGCGGCAGAGCAGTTCTTC. This gives the protein CASSLSLAAEQFF.

The chain combines TRBV10-2 with TRBJ2-3; D is possibly TRBD2 (7 bases). From germline, CDR1 is WSHSY and CDR2 SAAADI. The CDR3 sequence is 14 residues long. V lost 6 bases, J lost 4 bases, and 14 bases lay in between. This CDR3 reads CASRKGDYADTQYF. The CDR3 bases are TGCGCCAGCAGAAAGGGGGACTACGCAGATACGCAGTATTTT.